Only a few counts were recorded for the clone carrying this T cell receptor (beta chain). This sample was included in a study of cytomegalovirus exposure and HLA in healthy donors. Germline V gene lookup returns CDR1 SGHVS and CDR2 FQNEAQ. V was cut by 6 bases and J by 0 bases, with 14 bases left in between. The CDR3 has 16 amino acids. PCR was performed using 60 Vbeta and 13 Jbeta primers. Generated by immunoSEQ multiplex PCR, the TCRdb table keeps only in-frame clones and is missing some. The data show roughly 100,000 clones, over 70% seen once. The V and J genes are TRBV7-8 and TRBJ2-2; TRBD2 might be the D (6 bases). Source material: PBMCs. The receptor comes from a female donor in good health and CMV-seronegative. DNA for the CDR3: TGTGCCAGCAGGAATTCGGGACTCTCGAACACCGGGGAGCTGTTTTTT. Translation gives CASRNSGLSNTGELFF. Complete variable domain (other parts from reference TRBV7-8 and TRBJ2-2): GAGVSQSPRYKVAKRGQDVALRCDPISGHVSLFWYQQALGQGPEFLTYFQNEAQLDKSGLPSDRFFAERPEGSVSTLKIQRTQQEDSAVYLCASRNSGLSNTGELFFGEGSRLTVL.